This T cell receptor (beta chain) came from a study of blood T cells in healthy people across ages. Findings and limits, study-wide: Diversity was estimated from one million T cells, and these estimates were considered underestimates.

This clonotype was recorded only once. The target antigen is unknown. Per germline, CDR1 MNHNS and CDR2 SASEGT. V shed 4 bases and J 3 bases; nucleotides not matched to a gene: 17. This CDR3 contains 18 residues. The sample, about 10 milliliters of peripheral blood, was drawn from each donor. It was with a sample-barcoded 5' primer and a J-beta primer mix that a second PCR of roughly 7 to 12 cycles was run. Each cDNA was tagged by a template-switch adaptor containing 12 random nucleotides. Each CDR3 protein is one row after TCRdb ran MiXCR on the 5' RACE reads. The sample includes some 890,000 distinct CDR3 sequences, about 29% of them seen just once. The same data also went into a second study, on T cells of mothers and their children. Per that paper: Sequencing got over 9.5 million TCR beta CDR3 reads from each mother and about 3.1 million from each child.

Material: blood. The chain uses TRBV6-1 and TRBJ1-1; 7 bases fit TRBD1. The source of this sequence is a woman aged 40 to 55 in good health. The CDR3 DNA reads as TGTGCCAGCAGTGCCCTCCAGAGGGGGCGTCTTCGGGACACTGAAGCTTTCTTT. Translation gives CASSALQRGRLRDTEAFF.